These 23 T cell receptor beta chains were sequenced from one sample in a study of prognosis after radiotherapy for stage I lung cancer. From genomic DNA, two-round multiplex PCR was used to amplify TCR beta CDR3. Round one of PCR was performed, and it used primers specific to each TRBV and TRBJ gene. From the multiplex PCR reads, TCRdb called clonotypes with MiXCR, one entry per CDR3 protein. In the table there are tens of thousands of distinct CDR3 sequences, around 27% of which are singletons. The sample here was PBMCs, taken before or after stereotactic body radiation therapy (not recorded which). These receptors were taken from a donor over 45 with non-small cell lung cancer.

To note about this clonotype: One end of the junction varies from germline; a read error may be responsible. The V gene is TRBV9, the J gene TRBJ2-5, with D hard to call. CDR1 and CDR2 from the germline V gene are SGDLS and YYNGEE. This CDR3 has 15 amino acids. The CDR3 loop reads CASSVDPQRRQTQYF. As DNA, the CDR3 is TGTGCCAGCAGTGTAGACCCACAGCGACGGCAGACCCAGTACTTC.

This clonotype was seen at least ten times. The CDR3 here is CASSSGQSYEQYF. Written as DNA, the CDR3 is TGTGCCAGCAGTTCGGGACAGAGCTACGAGCAGTACTTC. The chain combines TRBV6-5 with TRBJ2-7, with 7 positions matching TRBD1. The J segment lost 3 bases and the V segment lost 4 bases, leaving 3 bases of the junction unmatched. Germline CDR1 MNHEY, CDR2 SVGAGI. This CDR3 comprises 13 residues.

The sample holds many counts of this clonotype. V is TRBV28 and J is TRBJ2-1; D perhaps matches TRBD1 (6 bases). With 6 bases removed from V and 12 bases from J, the gap between germline ends came to 12 bases. The CDR3 totals 11 residues. Germline loops: CDR1 MDHEN, CDR2 SYDVKM. In nucleotides, the CDR3 is TGTGCCAGCAGCAGAGTAGGGGGGCAGTTCTTC. Translation: CASSRVGGQFF.

This clonotype was detected a few times. The chain recombines TRBV5-6 with TRBJ1-1; D remains unclear. Germline CDR1 and CDR2: SGHDT and YYEEEE. V gave up 0 bases and J gave up 2 bases, with 8 bases separating them. CDR3 length: 14 amino acids. The CDR3 DNA reads TGTGCCAGCAGCTTGGAAGGAGTAAACACTGAAGCTTTCTTT. This codes for CASSLEGVNTEAFF.

This clonotype was observed at least ten times. The chain employs TRBV12-3 or TRBV12-4 and TRBJ2-5; D may be TRBD1 (7 bases). V was cut by 5 bases and J by 2 bases, with 21 bases left in between. The CDR3 is 17 residues long. CDR3 DNA: TGTGCCAGCAGTCCTACCTGGGGGGCAGGGGGTCAAGAGACCCAGTACTTC. Translated: CASSPTWGAGGQETQYF.

A note on this clonotype: At one boundary the junction diverges from the germline segment, which might be a read error. The chain uses TRBV6-9 and TRBJ2-7; 7 bases are shared with TRBD1. The CDR3 totals 17 residues. CDR1 is MNHGY, CDR2 SVAAGI, per germline. CDR3 sequence (DNA): TGTGCCGGCAGTCACCCTCGGGACAGCTTAAACACCTACGAGAAGTACTTC. It is translated as CAGSHPRDSLNTYEKYF.

This clonotype was found many times. The rearrangement uses TRBV12-3 or TRBV12-4 and TRBJ1-1, with D hard to call. Trimming left V 1 base short and J 10 bases short, with 10 bases between. The CDR3 is made up of 12 amino acids. The CDR3 loop is CASSLEWRGAFF. CDR3 DNA: TGTGCCAGCAGTTTAGAGTGGCGGGGAGCTTTCTTT.

Of note for this clonotype: Compared with germline, one end of the junction differs, possibly owing to a read error. CDR3 region: CASSYGAGPYNDQFF. Here the CDR3 DNA reads TGTGCCAGCAGTTATGGCGCGGGCCCCTACAATGATCAGTTCTTC. This chain joins TRBV6-2 or TRBV6-3 and TRBJ2-1; D may be TRBD2 (5 bases). From germline, CDR1 is MNHEY and CDR2 SVGEGT. This CDR3 spans 15 amino acids.

Many counts were recorded for this clonotype. The chain combines TRBV28 with TRBJ1-1, with D perhaps matching TRBD1 (6 bases). V was clipped by 4 bases and J by 6 bases, with 18 bases between them. This CDR3 is 15 amino acids long. CDR1 is MDHEN and CDR2 is SYDVKM in the germline V gene. DNA of the CDR3: TGTGCCAGCAGTTCCCAGGGGCTACCCCTACCTGAAGCTTTCTTT. It codes for CASSSQGLPLPEAFF.

This clonotype was picked up many times. This sequence joins TRBV2 and TRBJ1-4, with 9 nucleotides matching TRBD1. The CDR3 is made up of 17 amino acids. The germline CDR1 and CDR2 sequences are SNHLY and FYNNEI. The V and J ends lost 6 bases and 3 bases, in that order; junction bases with no gene match: 11. CDR3 in DNA: TGTGCCAGCAGCCGGGACAGGGTGTTGGGACCTAATGAAAAACTGTTTTTT. Translating it yields CASSRDRVLGPNEKLFF.

This clonotype has at least ten counts. J is TRBJ1-1 and V is TRBV19; 8 bases map to TRBD1. V lost 7 bases, J lost 3 bases, and 7 bases stayed unmatched. The CDR3 has 14 amino acids. Germline CDR1 is LNHDA and CDR2 is SQIVND (reference sequence). The CDR3 sequence is CASTQGARHTEAFF. The CDR3, as DNA: TGTGCCAGTACCCAGGGGGCGCGGCACACTGAAGCTTTCTTT.

In this sample, this clonotype turned up many times. The chain links TRBV11-3 to TRBJ2-2; D is perhaps TRBD1 (5 bases). Germline-derived CDR1 and CDR2 are SGHNT and YENEEA. V dropped 5 bases and J dropped 7 bases, with 8 bases sitting between them. This CDR3 has 12 amino acids. CDR3 DNA: TGTGCCAGCAGCCTTAGGGGCGGGGAGCTGTTTTTT. Protein product: CASSLRGGELFF. Full variable domain (missing parts from reference TRBV11-3 and TRBJ2-2): EAGVVQSPRYKIIEKKQPVAFWCNPISGHNTLYWYLQNLGQGPELLIRYENEEAVDDSQLPKDRFSAERLKGVDSTLKIQPAELGDSAVYLCASSLRGGELFFGEGSRLTVL.

This clonotype showed up many times. The chain joins TRBV6-4 to TRBJ1-2; weak D call: TRBD1 (6 bases). Trimming cost V 3 bases and J 6 bases, with 17 bases left between them. From germline, CDR1 is MRHNA and CDR2 SNTAGT. This CDR3 is built from 15 residues. CDR3 nucleotide sequence: TGTGCCAGCAGTGAAGCCCGGGGGCGCATCGATGGCTACACCTTC. Protein: CASSEARGRIDGYTF.

About this clonotype itself: This likely stems from a read error, as it lies one base from a far larger clone. This chain links TRBV6-5 with TRBJ1-2; D unresolved. There are 13 residues in the CDR3. V gave up 8 bases and J gave up 8 bases, with 18 bases separating them. Germline assignment: CDR1 MNHEY and CDR2 SVGAGI. The CDR3 loop reads CASGLQHGAGYTF. CDR3 nucleotides: TGTGCCAGCGGTTTACAACACGGTGCGGGCTACACCTTC.

This clonotype was observed at least ten times. The chain employs TRBV30 and TRBJ2-1; tentative D call: TRBD2 (7 bases). CDR1 and CDR2 (germline): GTSNPN, SVGIG (reference sequence). The CDR3 length is 15 residues. Trimming left V 3 bases short and J 3 bases short, with 15 bases between. The CDR3 DNA reads TGTGCCTGGAGAAAGGCGGGGGCCCTCTACAATGAGCAGTTCTTC. As protein: CAWRKAGALYNEQFF.

The genes are TRBV11-2 and TRBJ2-1; D gene ambiguous. Deletions cut 5 bases from V and 5 bases from J, with 10 bases between. CDR3 size: 13 residues. Germline lookup yields CDR1 SGHAT and CDR2 FQNNGV. Here the CDR3 reads CASSTHPDNEQFF. CDR3 bases: TGTGCCAGCAGCACCCACCCGGACAATGAGCAGTTCTTC.

This clonotype has ten or more counts. The V call is TRBV20-1, the J call TRBJ2-1; D could derive from TRBD1 or TRBD2 (6 bases each). This CDR3 contains 15 residues. Germline V gene data show CDR1 as DFQATT and CDR2 as SNEGSKA (reference sequence). V gave up 3 bases and J gave up 1 base, with 13 bases separating them. CDR3 sequence (DNA): TGCAGTGCTAGTGTCGGGGGCTCTTCCTACAATGAGCAGTTCTTC. It yields the protein CSASVGGSSYNEQFF.

Remarks on this clonotype: This may come from a read error, since a much larger clone is one base off. The gene calls are TRBV11-2 and TRBJ2-7; possible D gene TRBD2, 6 bases. This CDR3 region has 14 residues. Germline-derived CDR1 and CDR2 are SGHAT and FQNNGV. This chain's CDR3 is CASSLAGTSYAQYF. As DNA, the CDR3 is TGTGCCAGCAGCTTGGCGGGGACCTCCTACGCGCAGTACTTC.

In this sample, this clonotype turned up many times. This chain uses TRBV5-1 with TRBJ2-3, with D unresolved. Germline V lookup: CDR1 SGHRS, CDR2 YFSETQ. Between the trimmed V and J ends, which lost 0 bases and 8 bases, there was a span of 16 bases. There are 15 residues in the CDR3. CDR3 DNA: TGCGCCAGCAGCTTGGTTGGATCTCGAGAACTTACGCAGTATTTT. This gives the protein CASSLVGSRELTQYF.

The chain combines TRBV10-3 with TRBJ2-6; unclear D gene. Germline CDR1 and CDR2: ENHRY and SYGVKD. V shed 0 bases and J shed 3 bases, with 6 bases lying between them. The CDR3 runs 15 residues. The CDR3 DNA sequence: TGTGCCATCAGTGAGTCCGGCTATGGGGCCAACGTCCTGACTTTC. Protein product: CAISESGYGANVLTF.

In this sample, this clonotype is medium-sized (0.01 to 0.1%). This chain links TRBV6-8 with TRBJ1-6, with unresolved D. V was pared by 0 bases and J by 9 bases, with 6 bases between. This CDR3 contains 13 residues. Germline lookup yields CDR1 MNHGY and CDR2 SAAAGT. CDR3 in DNA: TGTGCCAGCAGTTACTCGACTGGTTCACCCCTCCACTTT. Its protein product is CASSYSTGSPLHF.

Concerning this clonotype: A clone one base away is much larger, so this may be a read error. This sequence joins TRBV3-1 and TRBJ2-3; TRBD1 agrees at 12 bases. Germline values: CDR1 LGHDT, CDR2 YNNKEL (reference sequence). The CDR3 extends over 16 amino acids. CDR3 amino acids: CASSRGTGGKGDTQCF. CDR3 sequence (DNA): TGTGCCAGCAGCCGAGGGACAGGGGGCAAAGGAGATACGCAGTGTTTT.

This clonotype was detected ten times or more. The V gene is TRBV6-1, the J gene TRBJ1-4, with D possibly being TRBD1 (6 bases). The V gene lost 10 bases and the J gene lost 5 bases, with 23 bases spanning the gap. The CDR3 consists of 16 residues. The germline gives CDR1 MNHNS, CDR2 SASEGT. The CDR3: CATQNTGRRGNEKLFF. In nucleotides, the CDR3 is TGTGCCACCCAGAATACCGGACGGAGGGGGAATGAAAAACTGTTTTTT.